What follows are 8 T cell receptor beta chains derived from one specimen sequenced in a study of blood T cell repertoires in COVID-19 (dated by TCRdb to about 2020). The method behind the library was the immunoSEQ multiplex PCR assay. TCRdb carries this immuneACCESS record with in-frame sequences only. Its versions omit some clonotypes, under half of them owing to an unresolved V gene in the studies checked, with the rest unexplained. This sample gives about 230,000 clones in total; roughly 85% of them show up just once. The ten most abundant clones make up roughly 5% of the sample. The sample comprised peripheral blood. Receptors were obtained from a man aged 45 to 65 with COVID-19, enrolled during active disease.

The chain recombines TRBV14 with TRBJ2-3, with D possibly TRBD2 on 5 matching bases. Trimming removed 4 bases from V and 10 bases from J, with 12 bases in between. The CDR3 is 12 residues long. Per germline, CDR1 SGHDN and CDR2 FVKESK. CDR3 sequence: CASSPTRVPQYF. In nucleotides, the CDR3 is TGTGCCAGCAGCCCAACTAGGGTCCCGCAGTATTTT.

The chain links TRBV9 to TRBJ2-5; 11 bases are shared with TRBD2. V trimming: 4 bases; J trimming: 7 bases; junction bases outside the gene matches: 9. Per germline, CDR1 SGDLS and CDR2 YYNGEE. The CDR3 covers 15 residues. CDR3 DNA: TGTGCCAGCAGCAAATCCGGGACTAGCGGTGGGACCCAGTACTTC. It yields the protein CASSKSGTSGGTQYF.

The chain joins TRBV2 to TRBJ1-3; tentative D call: TRBD1 (6 bases). Germline CDR1 and CDR2: SNHLY and FYNNEI. The V and J ends lost 3 bases and 3 bases respectively, with 18 bases between them. This CDR3 contains 17 residues. The CDR3 DNA sequence: TGTGCCAGCAGTGAGACGGCGGGGGACACCTTTGGAAACACCATATATTTT. Residues: CASSETAGDTFGNTIYF.

This sequence joins TRBV6-1 and TRBJ1-5; the D gene is possibly TRBD1 (5 bases). The V gene's germline CDR1 is MNHNS and CDR2 SASEGT. Trimming stripped 3 bases from V and 9 bases from J, with 12 bases between. The length of the CDR3 is 13 residues. The CDR3 here is CASSDSQQGPQHF. In DNA form, the CDR3 reads TGTGCCAGCAGTGATTCCCAGCAGGGGCCCCAGCATTTT.

This sequence joins TRBV28 and TRBJ1-3; tentative D call: TRBD1 (5 bases). Germline values: CDR1 MDHEN, CDR2 SYDVKM. The V gene lost 2 bases and the J gene lost 4 bases, with 12 bases spanning the gap. The CDR3 sequence is 15 residues long. Written as DNA, the CDR3 is TGTGCCAGCAGTTTACCGCAGGGTGCCGGAAACACCATATATTTT. This gives the protein CASSLPQGAGNTIYF.

The chain joins TRBV5-4 to TRBJ2-7, with 11 positions matching TRBD2. The CDR3 has 15 residues. The ends lost 4 bases at V and 2 bases at J; junction bases unmatched: 5. CDR1 SGHNT and CDR2 YYREEE come from the germline V gene (reference sequence). The CDR3 sequence: CASSRGLAVTYEQYF. The CDR3, as DNA: TGTGCCAGCAGCCGGGGACTAGCGGTTACCTACGAGCAGTACTTC.

This chain links TRBV3-1 (or the pseudogene TRBV3-2) with TRBJ2-7; 13 bases are shared with TRBD2. The CDR3 sequence is 17 residues long. The V segment lost 0 bases and the J segment 4 bases; nucleotides outside the gene matches: 6. CDR1 is LGHDT, CDR2 YNNKEL, per germline (reference sequence). In nucleotides, the CDR3 is TGTGCCAGCAGCCAAGAGGAGGGACTAGCGGGGAGGTACGAGCAGTACTTC. It is translated as CASSQEEGLAGRYEQYF.

The CDR3 spells CASSRARPTGDTEAFF. CDR3 coding DNA: TGTGCCAGCAGCCGAGCCCGGCCGACAGGGGACACTGAAGCTTTCTTT. The V gene is TRBV7-6, the J gene TRBJ1-1, with 8 bases fitting TRBD1. V lost 5 bases to trimming and J lost 3 bases; unmatched junction nucleotides: 11. Germline CDR1 is SGHVS and CDR2 is FNYEAQ. The CDR3 loop spans 16 amino acids.